The rows below give T cell receptor beta chains drawn from one sample of a study of blood T cell repertoires in COVID-19. Assay: immunoSEQ multiplex PCR; the TCRdb copy retains only in-frame clones and omits some. Among about 300,000 clones listed, approximately 90% were seen once. Input material: PBMCs or T cells enriched from blood (not recorded which). The receptors originated from a man aged 25 to 45 who had recovered from COVID-19. CDR3s include the opening cysteine and the closing phenylalanine or tryptophan. The D gene is left open where the match is weak. Size tells how often a clone was seen (once, few, many) or the class of an expanded clone, and some rows leave it out.

DNA	CDR3	V	J	size	D
TGTGCCAGCAGCCAAGGACAGGCCAGTTGGGAGACCCAGTACTTC	CASSQGQASWETQYF	TRBV14	TRBJ2-5	.	.
TGTGCCAGCAGTTACTCCGGGACAGGGAAGTACGAGCAGTACTTC	CASSYSGTGKYEQYF	TRBV6-6	TRBJ2-7	.	TRBD1
TGCGCCAGCAGGGGGACTTCTGACAATGAGCAGTTCTTC	CASRGTSDNEQFF	TRBV10-2	TRBJ2-1	once	.
TGTGCCTGGAGTGTCCTGGGGGCAGGTCAGCCCCAGCATTTT	CAWSVLGAGQPQHF	TRBV30	TRBJ1-5	few	.
TGTGCCTCCTCGGGACAGGGTAATGAAAAACTGTTTTTT	CASSGQGNEKLFF	TRBV30	TRBJ1-4	.	TRBD1
TGCAGCGTTGGCGGCGGGAGCGCGTATGAGCAGTTCTTC	CSVGGGSAYEQFF	TRBV29-1	TRBJ2-1	once	TRBD2
TGTGCCAGCAGTGCGGGGGTGAACACTGAAGCTTTCTTT	CASSAGVNTEAFF	TRBV2	TRBJ1-1	.	.
TGTGCCAGCAGTTTGTGGGGGCGGGGAAACACCATATATTTT	CASSLWGRGNTIYF	TRBV28	TRBJ1-3	.	.
TGTGCCAGCAGCTCGTTCGGGGGGTTCTCTGGTCAGCCCCAGCATTTT	CASSSFGGFSGQPQHF	TRBV5-5	TRBJ1-5	.	.
TGCGCCAGCAGCTTAACAGGGGGTCGTGAGACCCAGTACTTC	CASSLTGGRETQYF	TRBV5-1	TRBJ2-5	.	TRBD1
TGTGCCAGCAGGGGAGCAGATACGCAGTATTTT	CASRGADTQYF	TRBV3-1/TRBV3-2	TRBJ2-3	.	.
TGTGCCAGCAGCCACCCCCTTCAGTTCAACAATGAGCAGTTCTTC	CASSHPLQFNNEQFF	TRBV11-3	TRBJ2-1	.	.
TGTGCCAGCAGCTTACTAGCGGGATATGAGGAGCTGTTTTTT	CASSLLAGYEELFF	TRBV11-3	TRBJ2-2	.	TRBD2
TGTGCCAGCAGCTTTTCAGCGGGGGGCTGGGATGAGCAGTTCTTC	CASSFSAGGWDEQFF	TRBV11-2	TRBJ2-1	.	TRBD2
TGTGCCAGCAGCCAAGTCATTATAGCGGGGGGGCCTACTAGCACAGATACGCAGTATTTT	CASSQVIIAGGPTSTDTQYF	TRBV3-1/TRBV3-2	TRBJ2-3	.	TRBD2
TGTGCCAGCTCACCATACTTCAGGGCCCCGAATACACGGGATTCACCCCTCCACTTT	CASSPYFRAPNTRDSPLHF	TRBV18	TRBJ1-6	.	.
TGCAGCGTTAAAGGGGGGCGGAACACTGAAGCTTTCTTT	CSVKGGRNTEAFF	TRBV29-1	TRBJ1-1	.	.
TGTGCCAGCAGTGACTCGGCGGGTAACACTGAAGCTTTCTTT	CASSDSAGNTEAFF	TRBV6-4	TRBJ1-1	.	.
TGTGCCATCAGGCAGGGTATCAGGTCGCCTGAAGCTTTCTTT	CAIRQGIRSPEAFF	TRBV10-3	TRBJ1-1	.	.
TGTGCCAGCAGCACAGCGGGTACGACCTACGAGCAGTACTTC	CASSTAGTTYEQYF	TRBV27	TRBJ2-7	.	.
TGTGCCTGGAGTCCGGGACAGGGGGCCTACAATGAGCAGTTCTTC	CAWSPGQGAYNEQFF	TRBV30	TRBJ2-1	.	TRBD1
TGTGCCAGCAGCCAGATACGGACAGGGCGCACTGAAGCTTTCTTT	CASSQIRTGRTEAFF	TRBV3-1/TRBV3-2	TRBJ1-1	.	TRBD1
TGTGCCAGCAGTTATGAAGGGGGATCACCCCTCCACTTT	CASSYEGGSPLHF	TRBV6-5	TRBJ1-6	.	.
TGCGCCAGCAGCCAAGCGGGGGCAGGGGGAAGCGAGCAGTACTTC	CASSQAGAGGSEQYF	TRBV4-1	TRBJ2-7	.	.
TGTGCCAGCTCACCACCGTCTAGCGGCTCCTACGAGCAGTACTTC	CASSPPSSGSYEQYF	TRBV18	TRBJ2-7	.	TRBD2
TGTGCCAGCAGCGTCAGGGGGCAACAGCCCCAGCATTTT	CASSVRGQQPQHF	TRBV7-2	TRBJ1-5	.	TRBD1
TGCGCCAGCACCCAATTCTTGGTCAGGGGACGAATGAACACTGAAGCTTTCTTT	CASTQFLVRGRMNTEAFF	TRBV5-1	TRBJ1-1	.	.
TGTGCCAGCAGTGAGTCGGGGGGGTCCGATACGCAGTATTTT	CASSESGGSDTQYF	TRBV2	TRBJ2-3	.	TRBD2
TGTGCCAGCAGCTTAGCCCCTACATGGTCGGGGGTAAGAAACGAGCAGTACTTC	CASSLAPTWSGVRNEQYF	TRBV11-3	TRBJ2-7	.	.
TGTGCCAGCTCACCACCACAGGGGGCAATCAATGAGCAGTTCTTC	CASSPPQGAINEQFF	TRBV18	TRBJ2-1	once	TRBD1
TGTGCCAGCAGCTTAGAGCGTATCTCCTACGAGCAGTACTTC	CASSLERISYEQYF	TRBV7-2	TRBJ2-7	once	.
TGTGCCAGCAGCTCGGGACTAACCTACGAGCAGTACTTC	CASSSGLTYEQYF	TRBV7-2	TRBJ2-7	.	TRBD2
TGTGCCACCATCGAATTAAGACTAGCCTTCTCCTACGAGCAGTACTTC	CATIELRLAFSYEQYF	TRBV24-1	TRBJ2-7	once	TRBD2
TGCGCCAGCAGCTTGGGGCCAGGGGAATATAATTCACCCCTCCACTTT	CASSLGPGEYNSPLHF	TRBV5-1	TRBJ1-6	.	.
TGCGCCAGCAGCCACGGACAGGGGGCGGCGGGGCAGTTCTTC	CASSHGQGAAGQFF	TRBV4-1	TRBJ2-1	.	TRBD1
TGTGCCAGTAGTACGGGACATTTTAGCTCCTACAATGAGCAGTTCTTC	CASSTGHFSSYNEQFF	TRBV19	TRBJ2-1	.	.
TGCGCCAGCAGCTTGGGGGCGGGAGGGCCGAGTGAGCAGTACTTC	CASSLGAGGPSEQYF	TRBV5-1	TRBJ2-7	.	TRBD2
TGTGCCAGCAGCGCGGGACTAGCGGGAGCGATTGGGACCTACAATGAGCAGTTCTTC	CASSAGLAGAIGTYNEQFF	TRBV11-2	TRBJ2-1	.	TRBD2
TGCGCCAGCAGCAAACTAGCGGGGGGGCCGAATGAGCAGTTCTTC	CASSKLAGGPNEQFF	TRBV5-1	TRBJ2-1	once	TRBD2
TGCAGCGTACTAGGACGGAGGTACAATGAGCAGTTCTTC	CSVLGRRYNEQFF	TRBV29-1	TRBJ2-1	.	.
TGCGCCAGCAGAGAGGGGGAGGGAGGAAGGAATCAGCCCCAGCATTTT	CASREGEGGRNQPQHF	TRBV10-1	TRBJ1-5	many	.
TGCGCCAGCAGATTCGACACCGGGGAGCTGTTTTTT	CASRFDTGELFF	TRBV5-1	TRBJ2-2	.	.
TGTGCCTGGAGTGTACCGGGAAGCAATCAGCCCCAGCATTTT	CAWSVPGSNQPQHF	TRBV30	TRBJ1-5	.	.
TGTGCCAGCAGCTTGCAAGACATTCAGTTCTTC	CASSLQDIQFF	TRBV7-8	TRBJ2-1	.	.
TGCGCCAGCAGCTTGAACAGGGAAGCCACTGAAGCTTTCTTT	CASSLNREATEAFF	TRBV5-1	TRBJ1-1	once	.
TGCGCCAGCAGCAGCGGGGGTGTTGCAGATACGCAGTATTTT	CASSSGGVADTQYF	TRBV5-1	TRBJ2-3	few	TRBD2
TGTGCCAGCAGCTTAGCGGGGGGGGAGACTTACGAGCAGTACTTC	CASSLAGGETYEQYF	TRBV7-6	TRBJ2-7	.	TRBD2
TGTGCTAGTGGCAATCTGAAGTGGGAAGGGGATGGCTACACCTTC	CASGNLKWEGDGYTF	TRBV12-5	TRBJ1-2	.	.
TGTGCCAGCAGCTTAGTCGTAGGGACAGGACTAGCGGGAGAGAACTTC	CASSLVVGTGLAGENF	TRBV7-8	TRBJ2-7	once	TRBD2
TGCAGCGTCGAGGTAGGATACAATGAGCAGTTCTTC	CSVEVGYNEQFF	TRBV29-1	TRBJ2-1	.	.
TGTGCCTGCCGATATCGGACAGCCAACATTGAAAAACTGTTTTTT	CACRYRTANIEKLFF	TRBV30	TRBJ1-4	.	.
TGTGCCTGGAATGAGCAGGGGGCGGTTGGCTACACCTTC	CAWNEQGAVGYTF	TRBV30	TRBJ1-2	.	TRBD1
TGTGCCAGCAGCCCCTCAGGCTCCATAACTAATGAAAAACTGTTTTTT	CASSPSGSITNEKLFF	TRBV5-4	TRBJ1-4	.	.
TGTGCCAGCGGGATGACGAACACTGAAGCTTTCTTT	CASGMTNTEAFF	TRBV19	TRBJ1-1	.	.